These 17 T cell receptor beta chains share one sample of origin, sequenced in a study of blood T cell repertoires in COVID-19 (TCRdb year 2020). Libraries were constructed by the immunoSEQ multiplex PCR assay. TCRdb took this table from immuneACCESS and kept in-frame rearrangements with V and J called. Such tables lack part of the clones; where checked against another copy, unresolved V genes explain under half of the gap, and the rest is unexplained. The sample table shows 200,000 to 250,000 clones, and around 90% are seen once. Clones ranked in the top ten supply 0.8% to 0.95% of the sample. Sequencing used peripheral blood. These receptors were collected from a young man with COVID-19, enrolled during active disease.

The gene calls are TRBV6-1 and TRBJ1-1; 8 nucleotides match TRBD1. J lost 8 bases, V lost 2 bases, and 4 bases had no gene match. The CDR3 extends over 13 amino acids. Germline CDR1 reads MNHNS; CDR2 reads SASEGT. In DNA, the CDR3 is TGTGCCAGCAGTGAATACAGGGGGTCAGAAGCTTTCTTT. Amino acids: CASSEYRGSEAFF.

This chain connects TRBV19 to TRBJ1-6; tentative D call: TRBD1 (5 bases). This CDR3 region has 15 residues. The V gene's germline CDR1 is LNHDA and CDR2 SQIVND (reference sequence). V was cut by 3 bases and J by 10 bases, with 16 bases left in between. The CDR3 DNA reads as TGTGCCAGTAGTATTGGTCAGGGTCGTTACTCACCCCTCCACTTT. This encodes CASSIGQGRYSPLHF.

V and J are TRBV12-2 and TRBJ1-3. TRBV12-2 is listed as a pseudogene. The CDR3 extends over 17 amino acids. The CDR3 DNA sequence: TGTGCAAGTCGCCTCGCCGTGGGGAGGACCTGTGGAAACACCATATATTTT. It specifies CASRLAVGRTCGNTIYF.

The chain links TRBV25-1 to TRBJ1-6, with D possibly matching TRBD1 (6 bases). Trimming left V 1 base short and J 7 bases short, with 11 bases between. The CDR3 consists of 15 residues. Germline CDR1 and CDR2: MGHDK and SYGVNS. Here the CDR3 reads CASSESQGSNSPLHF. CDR3 DNA: TGTGCCAGCAGTGAATCTCAGGGGTCCAATTCACCCCTCCACTTT.

This clone has just one count. The J gene is TRBJ1-2, the V gene TRBV6-2 or TRBV6-3, with a possible D match to TRBD1 (6 bases). There are 13 residues in the CDR3. The V and J ends lost 5 bases and 6 bases respectively, with 13 bases between them. Germline lookup yields CDR1 MNHEY and CDR2 SVGEGT. CDR3 in amino acids: CASSVRGADGYTF. CDR3 coding DNA: TGTGCCAGCAGTGTTCGGGGGGCTGATGGCTACACCTTC.

The gene calls are TRBV5-6 and TRBJ2-7; the match to TRBD1 covers 8 bases. The CDR3 sequence is 15 residues long. Germline loops: CDR1 SGHDT, CDR2 YYEEEE. The junction had 8 bases not matched to a gene; V was cut back by 3 bases and J by 3 bases. The CDR3 nucleotides read TGTGCCAGCAGCTCTCCCGGGACAGGAAACTACGAGCAGTACTTC. As protein: CASSSPGTGNYEQYF. Full variable domain (remainder filled in from reference TRBV5-6 and TRBJ2-7): DAGVTQSPTHLIKTRGQQVTLRCSPKSGHDTVSWYQQALGQGPQFIFQYYEEEERQRGNFPDRFSGHQFPNYSSELNVNALLLGDSALYLCASSSPGTGNYEQYFGPGTRLTVT.

This chain uses TRBV9 with TRBJ1-2; D ambiguous. Germline V gene sequence: CDR1 SGDLS, CDR2 YYNGEE. Trimming removed 0 bases from V and 4 bases from J, with 10 bases in between. The CDR3 spans 14 residues. CDR3 protein: CASSVEVGSYGYTF. The CDR3 DNA sequence: TGTGCCAGCAGCGTAGAGGTGGGGAGCTATGGCTACACCTTC. Looking up the rest from reference TRBV9 and TRBJ1-2 gives the full variable domain: DSGVTQTPKHLITATGQRVTLRCSPRSGDLSVYWYQQSLDQGLQFLIQYYNGEERAKGNILERFSAQQFPDLHSELNLSSLELGDSALYFCASSVEVGSYGYTFGSGTRLTVV.

This sequence joins TRBV18 and TRBJ2-1; 11 positions agree with TRBD1. Germline V gene sequence: CDR1 KGHSH, CDR2 LQKENI. The CDR3 sequence is 16 residues long. V shed 2 bases, J shed 12 bases, and the junction held 12 bases outside the gene matches. The chain's CDR3 is CASSPESGTGGPRQFF. DNA for the CDR3: TGTGCCAGCTCACCAGAATCCGGGACAGGGGGGCCTAGGCAGTTCTTC. Variable domain in full (rest from reference TRBV18 and TRBJ2-1): NAGVMQNPRHLVRRRGQEARLRCSPMKGHSHVYWYRQLPEEGLKFMVYLQKENIIDESGMPKERFSAEFPKEGPSILRIQQVVRGDSAAYFCASSPESGTGGPRQFFGPGTRLTVL.

The rearrangement links TRBV10-1 to TRBJ1-5; tentatively, D is TRBD1 (5 bases). Germline assignment: CDR1 WNHNN and CDR2 SYGVQD (reference sequence). Trimming left V 4 bases short and J 6 bases short, with 10 bases between. CDR3 length: 13 amino acids. The CDR3: CASSGGAGQPQHF. The DNA of the CDR3 is TGCGCCAGCAGTGGCGGGGCCGGTCAGCCCCAGCATTTT.

The chain recombines TRBV4-2 with TRBJ2-7; D is perhaps TRBD1 (7 bases). This CDR3 is 16 amino acids long. Per germline, CDR1 LGHNA and CDR2 YNFKEQ. V lost 0 bases to trimming and J lost 3 bases, with 15 bases between them. The CDR3 protein is CASSQESRGAGYEQYF. CDR3 nucleotides: TGTGCCAGCAGCCAAGAGTCCAGGGGGGCCGGCTACGAGCAGTACTTC.

This rearrangement joins TRBV11-2 to TRBJ1-5; D unresolved. This CDR3 contains 13 residues. Germline CDR1 reads SGHAT; CDR2 reads FQNNGV. V was cut by 1 base and J by 7 bases, with 8 bases left in between. The CDR3: CASSLGNSQPQHF. The CDR3 bases are TGTGCCAGCAGCTTAGGTAACAGCCAGCCCCAGCATTTT.

The rearrangement links TRBV7-2 to TRBJ1-5; possibly TRBD1 for D (6 bases). The germline V and J ends were trimmed by 8 bases and 4 bases, with 12 bases remaining between them. From germline, CDR1 is SGHTA and CDR2 FQGNSA. This CDR3 has 13 residues. The CDR3: CASGLDRNQPQHF. In DNA, the CDR3 is TGTGCCAGCGGACTCGACAGGAATCAGCCCCAGCATTTT.

This clone was recorded once. This chain joins TRBV12-1 and TRBJ2-2; the listed D gene, TRBD1, was not tested against the DNA. TRBV12-1 is a listed pseudogene. The CDR3 runs 13 residues. CDR3 protein: CARGTGEHRGAVF. The CDR3 DNA is TGTGCCAGGGGGACAGGAGAACACCGGGGAGCTGTTTTT.

A single count supports this clone. V and J are TRBV10-3 and TRBJ1-5, with TRBD1 matching 8 bases. Germline V gives CDR1 ENHRY, CDR2 SYGVKD. The junction had 9 bases not matched to a gene; V was cut back by 2 bases and J by 3 bases. This CDR3 region has 17 residues. CDR3 loop: CAISENHSDRDNQPQHF. Here the CDR3 DNA reads TGTGCCATCAGTGAGAATCATTCGGACAGGGACAATCAGCCCCAGCATTTT.

The rearrangement uses TRBV4-2 and TRBJ2-3; D is ambiguous. This CDR3 comprises 14 residues. V lost 5 bases and J 0 bases, leaving 9 bases between the germline ends. The germline gives CDR1 LGHNA, CDR2 YNFKEQ. The CDR3 sequence: CASSWAYSTDTQYF. The CDR3 nucleotides read TGTGCCAGCAGCTGGGCCTATAGCACAGATACGCAGTATTTT.

The rearrangement links TRBV2 to TRBJ1-2, with D possibly TRBD1 on 5 matching bases. V was pared by 4 bases and J by 5 bases, with 8 bases between. The CDR3 runs 12 residues. Germline V gene sequence: CDR1 SNHLY, CDR2 FYNNEI. The CDR3 DNA reads TGTGCCAGCAGTGCGGCAGGGTATGGCTACACCTTC. This sequence encodes CASSAAGYGYTF.

This sequence joins TRBV27 and TRBJ1-5, with 7 bases matching TRBD1. The CDR3 covers 15 residues. CDR1 is MNHEY and CDR2 is SMNVEV in the germline V gene (reference sequence). With V trimmed by 2 bases and J by 1 base, 2 bases remained unmatched. CDR3 sequence reads: CASSLTGVSNQPQHF. The CDR3 DNA sequence: TGTGCCAGCAGTTTAACAGGGGTGAGCAATCAGCCCCAGCATTTT.